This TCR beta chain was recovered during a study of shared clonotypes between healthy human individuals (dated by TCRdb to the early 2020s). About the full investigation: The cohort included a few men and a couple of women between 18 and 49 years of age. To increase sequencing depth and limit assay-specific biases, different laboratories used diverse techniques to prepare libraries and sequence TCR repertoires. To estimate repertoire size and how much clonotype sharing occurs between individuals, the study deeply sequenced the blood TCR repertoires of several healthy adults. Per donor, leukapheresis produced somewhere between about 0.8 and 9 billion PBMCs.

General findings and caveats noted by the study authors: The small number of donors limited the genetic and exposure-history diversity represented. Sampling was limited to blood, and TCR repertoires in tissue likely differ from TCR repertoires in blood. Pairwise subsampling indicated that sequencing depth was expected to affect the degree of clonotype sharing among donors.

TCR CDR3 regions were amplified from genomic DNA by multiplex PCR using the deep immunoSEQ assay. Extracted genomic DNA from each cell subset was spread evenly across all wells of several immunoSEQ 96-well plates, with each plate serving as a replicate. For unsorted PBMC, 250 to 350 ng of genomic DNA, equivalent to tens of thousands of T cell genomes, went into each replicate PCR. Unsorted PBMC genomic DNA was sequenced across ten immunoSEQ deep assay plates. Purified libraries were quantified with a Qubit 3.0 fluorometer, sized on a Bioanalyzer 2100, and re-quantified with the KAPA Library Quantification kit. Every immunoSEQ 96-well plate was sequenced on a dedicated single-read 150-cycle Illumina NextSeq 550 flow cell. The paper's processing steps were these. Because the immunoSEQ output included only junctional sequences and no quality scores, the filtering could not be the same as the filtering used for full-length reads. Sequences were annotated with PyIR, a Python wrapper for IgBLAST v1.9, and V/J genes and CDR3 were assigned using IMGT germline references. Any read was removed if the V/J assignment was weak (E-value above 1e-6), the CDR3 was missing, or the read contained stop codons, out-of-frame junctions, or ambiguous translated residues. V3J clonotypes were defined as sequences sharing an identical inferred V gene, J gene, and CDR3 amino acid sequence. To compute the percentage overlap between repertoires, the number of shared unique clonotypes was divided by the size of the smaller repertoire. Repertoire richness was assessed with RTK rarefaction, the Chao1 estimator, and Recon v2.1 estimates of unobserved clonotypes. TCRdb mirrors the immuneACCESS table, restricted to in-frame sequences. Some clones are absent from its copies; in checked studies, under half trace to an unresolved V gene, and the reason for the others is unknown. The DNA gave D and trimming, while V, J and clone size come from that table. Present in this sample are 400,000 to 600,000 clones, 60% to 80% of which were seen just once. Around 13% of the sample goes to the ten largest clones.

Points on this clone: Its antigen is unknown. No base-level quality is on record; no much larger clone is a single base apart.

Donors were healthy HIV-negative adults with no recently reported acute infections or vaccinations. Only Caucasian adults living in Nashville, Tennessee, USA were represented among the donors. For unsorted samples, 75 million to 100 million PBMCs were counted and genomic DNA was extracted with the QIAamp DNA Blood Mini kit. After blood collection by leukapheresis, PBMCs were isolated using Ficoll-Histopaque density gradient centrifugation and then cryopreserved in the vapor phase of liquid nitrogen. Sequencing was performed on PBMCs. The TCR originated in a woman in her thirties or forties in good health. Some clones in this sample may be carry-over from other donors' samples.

The CDR3 sequence is CASTGTSGSTDTQYF. The nucleotides are TGTGCCAGCACCGGGACTAGCGGGAGTACAGATACGCAGTATTTT. The chain is encoded by TRBV9 joined to TRBJ2-3, with TRBD2 identical over 14 junction bases. The CDR3 goes from the cysteine to the phenylalanine over 15 residues. Only the CDR3 DNA stays, 45 bases, in frame from base 1. According to the germline V gene, CDR1 reads SGDLS and CDR2 reads YYNGEE. V has 6 bases trimmed and J has 3 bases trimmed; junction bases matching no gene number 3.